Listed below are T cell receptor beta chains from one sample, sequenced in a study of cytomegalovirus exposure and HLA in healthy donors. The protocol was immunoSEQ multiplex PCR, while the TCRdb copy is restricted to in-frame clones and leaves out a portion. The sample carries 200,000 to 250,000 clones, around four fifths recorded once. Sequenced: PBMCs. The receptors here all came from a woman aged 55-69 years in good health and CMV-seropositive. Each CDR3 is given with its conserved first and last residue. Each record gives: V gene, J gene, CDR3 protein.

TRBV27	TRBJ1-2	CASSSTGRDRVSGYTF
TRBV29-1	TRBJ1-5	CSVEATGRGQPQHF
TRBV4-1	TRBJ2-3	CASSQGGGTAPTDTQYF
TRBV19	TRBJ2-5	CASSLQSETQYF
TRBV14	TRBJ2-6	CASTQDTSGANVLTF
TRBV4-1	TRBJ1-6	CASSLVQGTYNSPLHF
TRBV19	TRBJ2-7	CASSARDRGTVEQYF
TRBV28	TRBJ2-3	CATWGDTQYF
TRBV7-3	TRBJ1-1	CASSSSGTGATEAFF
TRBV2	TRBJ2-3	CASSELGQGSTDTQYF
TRBV28	TRBJ1-1	CATTDRVTEAFF